This T cell receptor (beta chain) was found in a study of a mutant IDH1 vaccine in newly diagnosed glioma (TCRdb year 2021). A note on the overall study: Vaccination began 4-6 weeks after radiotherapy alone, or alongside temozolomide cycles in the chemotherapy-containing groups. The roughly 35 treated patients were approximately 62% male and around 40% female, with a mean age of approximately 38 years. Before enrollment, patients had received standard therapy of radiotherapy alone, temozolomide alone, or radiochemotherapy with temozolomide; most received the combination. Visit V12 was the week-35 safety follow-up and visit V13 was the week-47 end of study. Peripheral blood samples were drawn at six visits, namely V03 (baseline), V05, V07, V10, V12 and V13. Longitudinal TCRB deep sequencing was performed for 25 to 30 treated patients wherever samples were available for exploratory analyses. Here is what the overall study found, with its caveats: The authors noted that analyses of patient blood samples could not be reproduced because of sample limitations. Immune responses induced by the vaccine were seen in more than 85% of patients across multiple MHC alleles. Availability determined which PBMC samples were chosen for TCRB deep sequencing. No apparent relationship was observed between pseudoprogression and alterations in the top peripheral T cell clonotypes detected by TCRB sequencing.

Library preparation used the immunoSEQ multiplex PCR assay. The hsTCRB Kit was used according to the manufacturer's protocol to amplify rearranged TCR beta chain sequences. Sequencing of TCRB libraries was carried out on an Illumina MiSeq. The source study handled its data this way. The proprietary platform of the kit vendor was used for demultiplexing, trimming and gene mapping. Entries here come from immuneACCESS through TCRdb and include only in-frame sequences with V and J called. Some clones fail to appear in such tables; in the studies checked, an unresolved V gene covers under half of the shortfall, and the cause of the remainder is unknown. V, J and clone size derive from that table, while D and trimming were established from the DNA sequence. This sample lists fewer than 90,000 clones; 80% to 85% were detected once. The ten top clones hold 9.5% to 15% of the sample. The CDR3 spans 17 residues, from the cysteine through the phenylalanine. Only CDR3 DNA is held: 51 bases, read in frame from base 1. The trim is 7 bases for V and 1 base for J, with a gap of 22 bases between the germline ends. The germline V gene sets CDR1 to SQVTM and CDR2 to ANQGSEA.

Regarding this clone: The specificity of this receptor is unknown. No per-base quality is available; no much larger clone lies one base away.

The time point label for this specimen denotes: week 35, safety follow-up. Each vaccine dose was 300 ug of a 20-mer mutant IDH1 peptide in Montanide, given subcutaneously with topical imiquimod. Patients were given eight vaccinations, in weeks 1, 3, 5, 7, 11, 15, 19 and 23, which matched visits V03 through V10. All donors had newly diagnosed IDH1-mutant astrocytomas of WHO grade 3 or 4 that showed loss of nuclear ATRX. The samples were drawn from NOA16, a multicentre, single-arm, open-label phase I trial in Germany that tested a mutant IDH1 peptide vaccine in humans for the first time. The DNeasy Blood and Tissue Kit was used to extract genomic DNA from EDTA blood for TCRB sequencing.

Here the chain combines TRBV29-1 and TRBJ2-2; TRBD1 could be the D gene, as 5 bases match. This TCR was sampled from a man younger than 30 with glioma. The sequencing used PBMCs, collected from a glioma patient whose treatment included an IDH1 peptide vaccine. CDR3 loop: CSASVQRGSRNTGELFF. In nucleotide form, the sequence is TGCAGCGCCTCCGTTCAAAGGGGCTCTCGGAACACCGGGGAGCTGTTTTTT.